These 20 T cell receptor beta chains originate from one sample sequenced in a study of tumor and adjacent non-tumor tissue in lung cancer (dated by TCRdb to the late 2010s). RNA was isolated from bulk unsorted tissue, and RNA quality was assessed with a NanoDrop ND-1000 and an Agilent 2100. Libraries were constructed by multiplex PCR. The instrument given in TCRdb is Illumina HiSeq 2500. Following protocols modified from ARM-PCR, the researchers constructed TCRbeta libraries through three rounds of nested PCR with primers (Table S4). The public reads were run again by TCRdb, first through fastp at Q25 and then through MiXCR, and only productive beta chains were kept. Entries that share a CDR3 protein sequence are merged under the most common genes and DNA. The sample table shows around 79,000 distinct CDR3 sequences, and 72% are seen once. The ten top clones hold 8% to 10% of the sample. The sample taken for sequencing was lung tumor tissue. The receptors derive from a middle-aged woman with non-small cell lung cancer.

Comments on this clonotype: A much larger clone differs by one base, so this may be a read error. Since the CDR3 does not end with the conserved phenylalanine or tryptophan, this likely comes from a read error. The V and J genes are TRBV7-2 and TRBJ2-7, with D possibly being TRBD2 (6 bases). V lost 6 bases and J 5 bases, leaving 11 bases between the germline ends. The CDR3 runs 12 residues. CDR1 SGHTA and CDR2 FQGNSA come from the germline V gene. The CDR3 nucleotides read TGTGCCAGCAGGCCCTCGGGAGACGAGCAGTACTTA. Protein product: CASRPSGDEQYL.

This clonotype was seen at least ten times. The chain is built from TRBV5-1 and TRBJ2-5; the D gene is possibly TRBD2 (6 bases). Trimming took off 4 bases at V and 4 bases at J, with 8 bases between the two ends. The germline V gene has CDR1 SGHRS and CDR2 YFSETQ. This CDR3 contains 12 residues. The CDR3 DNA reads as TGCGCCAGCAGCAAGGGAGGAGAGACCCAGTACTTC. Its translation: CASSKGGETQYF.

This clonotype was picked up one time. Because the CDR3 is missing its conserved closing phenylalanine or tryptophan, this is likely a read error. The V and J genes are TRBV11-2 and TRBJ1-1, with D uncertain. Germline V CDR1 and CDR2: SGHAT, FQNNGV. The CDR3 covers 12 residues. For the CDR3, the DNA is TGTACCAGCAGCAATTCGGGGTCTGAAGCTTTCATT. Its translation is CTSSNSGSEAFI.

This clonotype was seen a few times. The V gene is TRBV9, the J gene TRBJ2-5; TRBD1 is a possible D gene (5 bases). The CDR3 consists of 15 residues. CDR1 and CDR2 (germline): SGDLS, YYNGEE. Trimming took off 4 bases at V and 2 bases at J, with 15 bases between the two ends. The CDR3 DNA sequence: TGTGCCAGCAGCTCCCTGGACGGACAACAAGAGACCCAGTACTTC. This codes for CASSSLDGQQETQYF.

Note on this clonotype: One end of the junction is discordant with germline, which a read error may explain. This chain uses TRBV11-3 with TRBJ2-1; D remains ambiguous. The CDR3 loop spans 16 amino acids. Germline CDR1 and CDR2: SGHNT and YENEEA. The CDR3 coding sequence is TGTGCCACCAGCTTAGGAATCCTACCTCTGAAGAATGAGCAGTTCTTC. Translation gives CATSLGILPLKNEQFF.

Concerning this clonotype itself: One end of the junction does not line up with germline, which may come from a read error. The chain combines TRBV7-8 with TRBJ2-3; 8 bases are shared with TRBD2. Germline loops: CDR1 SGHVS, CDR2 FQNEAQ. The CDR3 has 15 amino acids. For the CDR3, the DNA is TGTGCCAGTAGCTTAGTAGAACTAGCGGCAGATACGCAGTATTTT. It translates to CASSLVELAADTQYF.

This clonotype was counted at least ten times. Possible read error: a much larger clone is one base away. As DNA, the CDR3 is TGTGCCGGCAGTTTGGGCTCGGGGCGAGGTGGTACGCAGTATTTT. Its protein is CAGSLGSGRGGTQYF. V and J are TRBV6-2 or TRBV6-3 and TRBJ2-3; D may be TRBD1 or TRBD2 (5 bases each). This CDR3 spans 15 amino acids. Germline-derived CDR1 and CDR2 are MNHEY and SVGEGT.

A word on this clonotype: Because the CDR3 is missing its conserved closing phenylalanine or tryptophan, this is likely a read error. It is unclear where the CDR3 begins or ends on the DNA, so no DNA is shown, and the CDR3 is as TCRdb lists it. V gene TRBV29-1 combines with J gene TRBJ2-3; the table's D call TRBD2 went unverified against the DNA. Termini included, the CDR3 measures 15 amino acids. Germline V gene sequence: CDR1 SQVTM, CDR2 ANQGSEA. CDR3 protein: CSVDLWAGGTDTHYL.

Comment on this clonotype: Sequence at one end of the junction differs from germline and may be a read error. V gene TRBV11-2 combines with J gene TRBJ2-6; D possibly uses TRBD1 or TRBD2 (6 bases each). The germline gives CDR1 SGHAT, CDR2 FQNNGV. CDR3 size: 18 residues. The CDR3 sequence: CASSLFLAGGRGASVMTF. CDR3 sequence (DNA): TGTGCCAGCAGCTTATTCCTAGCTGGGGGGCGTGGGGCCAGCGTCATGACTTTC.

With regard to this clonotype: Since a much larger clone is just one base distant, this may be a read error. The chain links TRBV14 to TRBJ2-3, with D unclear. Germline assignment: CDR1 SGHDN and CDR2 FVKESK. The CDR3 extends over 12 amino acids. CDR3 in amino acids: CAGSQLGDTQYF. In DNA, the CDR3 is TGTGCCGGCAGCCAATTAGGGGATACGCAGTATTTT.

The chain is built from TRBV11-3 and TRBJ2-1, with D perhaps given as TRBD1 or TRBD2 (6 bases each). Looked up from germline, CDR1 is SGHNT and CDR2 is YENEEA. The ends were cut back, 5 bases at V and 9 bases at J, with 23 bases in the middle. This CDR3 has 16 amino acids. In nucleotides, the CDR3 is TGTGCCAGCAGCGATCCGGGACTGGGGGCCAACAGTGAGCAGTTCTTC. The encoded protein is CASSDPGLGANSEQFF.

Regarding this clonotype: Given a much more abundant clone one base away, this may be a read error. The CDR3 DNA reads TGTGCCACCGGACCCTCGGGAGGAAACGCCATATATTTT. Its protein product is CATGPSGGNAIYF. V usage is TRBV2 and J usage is TRBJ1-3; the D is unclear. Germline V gene data show CDR1 as SNHLY and CDR2 as FYNNEI. The CDR3 covers 13 residues.

As regards this clonotype: One end of the junction does not line up with germline, which may come from a read error. The chain recombines TRBV6-5 with TRBJ2-7; D may be TRBD1 (6 bases). Per germline, CDR1 MNHEY and CDR2 SVGAGI. There are 14 residues in the CDR3. CDR3 in DNA: TGTGCCACCAAACGACGGACAGAGAACTACAAGCAGTACTTC. Protein sequence: CATKRRTENYKQYF.

A note on this clonotype: No conserved phenylalanine or tryptophan is present at the end of the CDR3, so a read error is the likely explanation. The chain combines TRBV11-2 with TRBJ2-2; 7 nucleotides agree with TRBD1. Per the germline V gene, CDR1 is SGHAT and CDR2 is FQNNGV. The trim removed 6 bases at V and 2 bases at J, leaving 9 bases unmatched. This CDR3 has 16 residues. The CDR3 DNA sequence: TGTGCCAGCAGAAACCGACAGGGATCCAACACCGGGGAGCTGTTTCTT. Protein sequence: CASRNRQGSNTGELFL.

The V call is TRBV24-1, the J call TRBJ2-5; TRBD2 is a possible D gene (6 bases). The CDR3 totals 15 residues. Trimming cost V 2 bases and J 1 base, with 10 bases left between them. Germline CDR1 and CDR2: KGHDR and SFDVKD. The CDR3 nucleotides are TGTGCCACCAGTGATTACGGGAGCGGCCAAGAGACCCAGTACTTC. Amino acids: CATSDYGSGQETQYF.

Turning to this clonotype: The conserved phenylalanine or tryptophan normally closing the CDR3 is absent here, so this likely arose from a read error. The chain uses TRBV6-1 and TRBJ2-3; D ambiguous. This CDR3 has 13 amino acids. The germline gives CDR1 MNHNS, CDR2 SASEGT. Written as DNA, the CDR3 is TGTACCAGCAGTCGACTCATCCCAGATACACAGTATTTG. Amino acids: CTSSRLIPDTQYL.

With regard to this clonotype: Sequence at one end of the junction differs from germline and may be a read error. The chain is built from TRBV6-1 and TRBJ2-1; 7 nucleotides line up with TRBD2. From germline, CDR1 is MNHNS and CDR2 SASEGT. CDR3 length: 16 residues. Written as DNA, the CDR3 is TGTGCCAGCAGTGACCTCCGGGCGGGAGCTTTCGGTGAGGAGTTCTTC. Translated: CASSDLRAGAFGEEFF.

Concerning this clonotype: Since a much larger clone is just one base distant, this may be a read error. This CDR3 fails to terminate in the conserved phenylalanine or tryptophan, so it likely reflects a read error. The rearrangement joins TRBV10-3 to TRBJ2-7; D not resolved. Between the trimmed V and J ends, which lost 5 bases and 2 bases, there was a span of 13 bases. The CDR3 loop spans 14 amino acids. CDR1 ENHRY and CDR2 SYGVKD come from the germline V gene. CDR3 protein: CAISMDAAPYEQYI. CDR3 sequence (DNA): TGTGCCATCAGTATGGACGCCGCTCCCTACGAGCAGTACATC.

With respect to this clonotype: An end of the junction does not agree with germline; a read error may underlie this. The chain has TRBV11-2 and TRBJ2-1; 11 positions match TRBD2. CDR3 length equals 16 residues. Germline V gene lookup returns CDR1 SGHAT and CDR2 FQNNGV. The CDR3 protein is CAISLGLTSGSHEQFF. The CDR3 bases are TGTGCCATCAGCTTAGGATTAACTAGCGGGAGTCATGAGCAGTTTTTC.

The chain combines TRBV5-1 with TRBJ2-5, with D possibly TRBD2 on 6 matching bases. The germline CDR1 and CDR2 sequences are SGHRS and YFSETQ. This CDR3 has 13 residues. Trimming removed 4 bases at V and 11 bases at J, with 18 bases between. CDR3 DNA sequence: TGCGCCAGCAGCGTGTGGGGGGAAGAGTCGCAGTACTTC. It translates to CASSVWGEESQYF.